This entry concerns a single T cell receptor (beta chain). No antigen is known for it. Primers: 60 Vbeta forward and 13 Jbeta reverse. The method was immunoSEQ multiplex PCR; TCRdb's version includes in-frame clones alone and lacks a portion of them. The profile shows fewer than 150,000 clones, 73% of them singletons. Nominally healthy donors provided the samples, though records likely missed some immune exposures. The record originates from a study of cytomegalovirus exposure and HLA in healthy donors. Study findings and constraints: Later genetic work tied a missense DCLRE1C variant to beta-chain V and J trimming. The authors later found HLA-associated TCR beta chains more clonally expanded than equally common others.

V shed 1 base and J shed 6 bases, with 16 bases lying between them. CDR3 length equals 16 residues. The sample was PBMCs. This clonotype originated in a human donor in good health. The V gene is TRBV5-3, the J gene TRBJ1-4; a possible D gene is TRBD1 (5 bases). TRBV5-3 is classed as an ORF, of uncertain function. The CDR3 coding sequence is TGTGCCAGAAGCTTGTGCAGACAGAATTCTGATGAAAAACTGTTTTTT. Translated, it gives CARSLCRQNSDEKLFF.